Each of the 19 T cell receptor beta chains below was sequenced from the same sample in a study of cytomegalovirus exposure and HLA in healthy donors. Primers: 60 Vbeta forward and 13 Jbeta reverse. The method was immunoSEQ multiplex PCR; TCRdb's version includes in-frame clones alone and lacks a portion of them. In total, the table holds 100,000 to 150,000 clones. Sequenced: PBMCs. These receptors were obtained from a man aged 25 to 45 in good health and CMV-seronegative.

CDR3 loop: CASSLGTGKSYEQYF. The CDR3 nucleotides are TGTGCCAGCAGCCTCGGGACAGGAAAATCCTACGAGCAGTACTTC. The chain is built from TRBV7-8 and TRBJ2-7; 8 bases align to TRBD1. Unmatched junction bases numbered 7, after V lost 5 bases and J lost 1 base. The CDR3 totals 15 residues. Germline lookup yields CDR1 SGHVS and CDR2 FQNEAQ.

This chain links TRBV5-4 with TRBJ2-1; a possible D gene is TRBD2 (5 bases). This CDR3 comprises 15 residues. In germline, CDR1 is SGHNT, CDR2 YYREEE (reference sequence). Trimming pared 4 bases from V and 4 bases from J, leaving 15 bases between. The CDR3 DNA follows: TGTGCCAGCAGCCCCCCGGGAAATAGATACAATGAGCAGTTCTTC. Its protein is CASSPPGNRYNEQFF.

The chain links TRBV19 to TRBJ1-2; D remains ambiguous. Germline-derived CDR1 and CDR2 are LNHDA and SQIVND (reference sequence). This CDR3 comprises 13 residues. Trimming cost V 10 bases and J 3 bases, with 15 bases left between them. The CDR3 loop reads CATRLRSDYGYTF. The DNA for the CDR3 is TGTGCCACCCGCTTGCGGAGCGACTATGGCTACACCTTC.

The chain has TRBV4-1 and TRBJ2-7, with 11 bases that match TRBD2. The CDR3 has 15 residues. The V segment lost 4 bases and the J segment 4 bases; nucleotides outside the gene matches: 6. Germline V gives CDR1 MGHRA, CDR2 YSYEKL. DNA for the CDR3: TGCGCCAGCAGCCGGGGACTAGCGGAACTATACGAGCAGTACTTC. Its translation is CASSRGLAELYEQYF.

The rearrangement links TRBV30 to TRBJ2-1, with 7 nucleotides matching TRBD2. CDR3 length equals 15 residues. After removal of 3 bases from V and 3 bases from J, the junction contained 8 bases not matched to a gene. Looked up from germline, CDR1 is GTSNPN and CDR2 is SVGIG (reference sequence). CDR3 in DNA: TGTGCCTGGAGCCCACCGACTAGCAGCTACAATGAGCAGTTCTTC. Translation: CAWSPPTSSYNEQFF.

The chain uses TRBV28 and TRBJ1-1; 8 nucleotides line up with TRBD1. CDR1 is MDHEN, CDR2 SYDVKM, per germline. CDR3 length equals 13 residues. The V segment lost 11 bases and the J segment 4 bases; nucleotides outside the gene matches: 9. CDR3: CAGGHGQGTEAFF. In DNA form, the CDR3 reads TGTGCCGGAGGCCATGGACAGGGCACTGAAGCTTTCTTT.

This chain joins TRBV5-1 and TRBJ1-6, with D possibly TRBD1 on 5 matching bases. In germline, CDR1 is SGHRS, CDR2 YFSETQ. Trimming stripped 0 bases from V and 9 bases from J, with 13 bases between. CDR3 size: 15 residues. CDR3 sequence (DNA): TGCGCCAGCAGCTTGGGAGGGGAGGTGGCTTCACCCCTCCACTTT. Protein product: CASSLGGEVASPLHF.

The rearrangement uses TRBV12-5 and TRBJ2-2; the match to TRBD2 covers 9 bases. The CDR3 is 17 residues long. With V trimmed by 2 bases and J by 3 bases, 7 bases remained unmatched. Germline V CDR1 and CDR2: LGHNT, FRNRAP. CDR3 sequence (DNA): TGTGCTAGTGGTTTGTGGGCCCAGCGGGAGGACACCGGGGAGCTGTTTTTT. It specifies CASGLWAQREDTGELFF.

The chain is built from TRBV6-4 and TRBJ1-1; D remains ambiguous. Germline V gene lookup returns CDR1 MRHNA and CDR2 SNTAGT. The CDR3 sequence is 15 residues long. V was pared by 6 bases and J by 7 bases, with 21 bases between. The CDR3 loop reads CASSQGPLVSGEAFF. The DNA for the CDR3 is TGTGCCAGCAGCCAAGGTCCCTTGGTCAGCGGTGAAGCTTTCTTT.

This chain joins TRBV11-2 and TRBJ1-4, with 9 bases matching TRBD1. J lost 8 bases, V lost 1 base, and 8 bases had no gene match. Germline V lookup: CDR1 SGHAT, CDR2 FQNNGV. The CDR3 is 16 residues long. CDR3 nucleotides: TGTGCCAGCAGCTTAGGGACAGGGGAGTATGCGGAAAAACTGTTTTTT. The encoded protein is CASSLGTGEYAEKLFF.

The chain combines TRBV4-1 with TRBJ2-7, with 9 bases identical to TRBD2. This CDR3 has 16 amino acids. Per the germline V gene, CDR1 is MGHRA and CDR2 is YSYEKL. V gave up 0 bases and J gave up 2 bases; unmatched junction bases: 5. CDR3 DNA: TGCGCCAGCAGCCAAGATGATTCTAGCGGGGCCTACGAGCAGTACTTC. Its protein is CASSQDDSSGAYEQYF.

The rearrangement links TRBV5-1 to TRBJ2-1; 14 bases are a match to TRBD2. The junction had 1 base not matched to a gene; V was cut back by 0 bases and J by 5 bases. The CDR3 is made up of 16 amino acids. CDR1 is SGHRS and CDR2 is YFSETQ in the germline V gene. This CDR3 reads CASSLGGLAGDNEQFF. Here the CDR3 DNA reads TGCGCCAGCAGCTTGGGGGGACTAGCGGGAGACAATGAGCAGTTCTTC.

The chain uses TRBV6-1 and TRBJ2-3; 7 bases are a match to TRBD2. Germline CDR1 is MNHNS and CDR2 is SASEGT. The CDR3 runs 16 residues. With 3 bases clipped from V and 5 bases from J, the junction kept 11 bases outside the gene matches. The CDR3 spells CASSDLAGVDQDTQYF. The CDR3 DNA is TGTGCCAGCAGTGATCTGGCGGGAGTGGATCAAGATACGCAGTATTTT.

V and J are TRBV10-3 and TRBJ1-4; no firm D call. The V gene's germline CDR1 is ENHRY and CDR2 SYGVKD. The V and J ends lost 2 bases and 10 bases respectively, with 17 bases between them. The CDR3 has 15 amino acids. The CDR3 DNA is TGTGCCATCAGTGAGGAGGTCGGCCGGAGAGGAAAACTGTTTTTT. Translating it yields CAISEEVGRRGKLFF.

The chain joins TRBV11-3 to TRBJ2-2, with D possibly TRBD2 on 5 matching bases. The CDR3 loop spans 19 amino acids. Trimming shortened V by 0 bases and J by 3 bases, and 20 bases separated the two germline ends. Germline loops: CDR1 SGHNT, CDR2 YENEEA. CDR3 bases: TGTGCCAGCAGCTTAGATCTTTGGCGGGTGATTGGGGACACCGGGGAGCTGTTTTTT. Its translation: CASSLDLWRVIGDTGELFF.

The chain employs TRBV30 and TRBJ1-1; D is possibly TRBD1 (5 bases). Trimming removed 7 bases from V and 7 bases from J, with 16 bases in between. The length of the CDR3 is 12 residues. CDR1 GTSNPN and CDR2 SVGIG come from the germline V gene (reference sequence). The CDR3 loop is CALTPGPGEAFF. The CDR3 DNA reads TGTGCCTTGACGCCAGGGCCGGGTGAAGCTTTCTTT. Supplemented by reference TRBV30 and TRBJ1-1, the full variable domain reads SQTIHQWPATLVQPVGSPLSLECTVEGTSNPNLYWYRQAAGRGLQLLFYSVGIGQISSEVPQNLSASRPQDRQFILSSKKLLLSDSGFYLCALTPGPGEAFFGQGTRLTVV.

The V gene is TRBV30, the J gene TRBJ2-1; TRBD2 aligns across 9 bases. CDR1 and CDR2 (germline): GTSNPN, SVGIG (reference sequence). The CDR3 sequence is 14 residues long. V trimming: 2 bases; J trimming: 6 bases; junction bases outside the gene matches: 5. The CDR3 here is CAWSPGLASNEQFF. The CDR3 DNA reads as TGTGCCTGGAGTCCGGGACTAGCTTCCAATGAGCAGTTCTTC.

V gene TRBV19 combines with J gene TRBJ1-1; TRBD1 matches 10 bases. After removal of 5 bases from V and 5 bases from J, the junction contained 5 bases not matched to a gene. CDR3 length equals 14 residues. Germline V gene lookup returns CDR1 LNHDA and CDR2 SQIVND (reference sequence). The CDR3 DNA reads as TGTGCCAGTAGTGCCGGGACAGGGGAAACTGAAGCTTTCTTT. This encodes CASSAGTGETEAFF.

V and J are TRBV4-1 and TRBJ2-1; no definite D call. CDR1 and CDR2 from the germline V gene are MGHRA and YSYEKL. The CDR3 covers 14 residues. V gave up 1 base and J gave up 7 bases, with 11 bases separating them. CDR3 sequence: CASSQVLNVNEQFF. DNA of the CDR3: TGCGCCAGCAGCCAAGTTTTAAATGTGAATGAGCAGTTCTTC.